This entry lists 8 T cell receptor beta chains sequenced from one sample in a study of Ad26.COV2.S vaccination and SARS-CoV-2 variants (dated by TCRdb to the early 2020s). Libraries were constructed by the immunoSEQ multiplex PCR assay. As stored in TCRdb, this immuneACCESS dataset retains in-frame rearrangements with V and J assigned. A fraction of the clones does not appear; measured against another copy, unresolved V genes explain less than half of the discrepancy, and the remainder lacks a known reason. Within this sample are more than 300,000 clones, with about 88% of them counted one time only. The top ten clonotypes cover around 6.4% of the sample. Read against the paper, the sample's treatment or condition label means: approximately 18 received Ad26.COV2.S at low or high dose, single or two shots; about 5 received placebo; per-sample allocation not given. Repertoires of vaccine and placebo recipients were sequenced from samples taken on day 63 after the first injection.

The sequencing used peripheral blood, collected in a trial of Ad26.COV2.S vaccine versus placebo. Source of these receptors: a person between 18 and 65 years old who received the Ad26.COV2.S COVID-19 vaccine or a placebo.

The chain recombines TRBV28 with TRBJ2-7, with a tentative D call TRBD2 (6 bases). This CDR3 is built from 18 residues. The V end lost 2 bases, the J end lost 5 bases, and 25 bases lay between the germline ends. Germline values: CDR1 MDHEN, CDR2 SYDVKM. The CDR3 DNA reads TGTGCCAGCAGTTTAAGGCCGCCGGGGAGGCTAAAACTAGACGAGCAGTACTTC. Translated, it gives CASSLRPPGRLKLDEQYF.

V is TRBV4-2 and J is TRBJ2-1; the match to TRBD2 covers 12 bases. The J segment lost 7 bases and the V segment lost 4 bases, leaving 8 bases of the junction unmatched. The CDR3 has 16 amino acids. Germline assignment: CDR1 LGHNA and CDR2 YNFKEQ. Written as DNA, the CDR3 is TGTGCCAGCAGCCTAGACCCCGGGACTAGCGGGAATGAGCAGTTCTTC. It translates to CASSLDPGTSGNEQFF.

This rearrangement joins TRBV6-6 to TRBJ2-7, with D possibly being TRBD1 (6 bases). Trimming took off 2 bases at V and 2 bases at J, with 10 bases between the two ends. The CDR3 contains 14 residues. Germline lookup yields CDR1 MNHNY and CDR2 SVGAGI (reference sequence). The CDR3 reads CASSYPGQPYEQYF. CDR3 bases: TGTGCCAGCAGTTACCCTGGACAGCCCTACGAGCAGTACTTC.

V is TRBV30 and J is TRBJ1-2; D ambiguous. Between the trimmed V and J ends, which lost 0 bases and 8 bases, there was a span of 10 bases. The CDR3 spans 12 residues. Germline CDR1 reads GTSNPN; CDR2 reads SVGIG (reference sequence). CDR3 DNA: TGTGCCTGGAGTGTAACAGCCATCGGCTACACCTTC. Translating gives CAWSVTAIGYTF.

This chain joins TRBV30 and TRBJ2-2, with D unclear. CDR1 is GTSNPN, CDR2 SVGIG, per germline (reference sequence). The CDR3 totals 13 residues. The germline V and J ends were trimmed by 5 bases and 5 bases, with 12 bases remaining between them. The CDR3 DNA sequence: TGTGCCTGGGACGTCGTCGGGACCGGGGAGCTGTTTTTT. As protein: CAWDVVGTGELFF. Full variable domain (missing parts from reference TRBV30 and TRBJ2-2): SQTIHQWPATLVQPVGSPLSLECTVEGTSNPNLYWYRQAAGRGLQLLFYSVGIGQISSEVPQNLSASRPQDRQFILSSKKLLLSDSGFYLCAWDVVGTGELFFGEGSRLTVL.

The sample holds a few counts of this clone. The chain recombines TRBV5-6 with TRBJ2-2, with D unresolved. Germline V gives CDR1 SGHDT, CDR2 YYEEEE. V gave up 1 base and J gave up 3 bases, with 7 bases separating them. This CDR3 contains 14 residues. CDR3 protein: CASSLIDDTGELFF. CDR3 nucleotides: TGTGCCAGCAGCTTGATTGACGACACCGGGGAGCTGTTTTTT.

V usage is TRBV5-4 and J usage is TRBJ1-1, with D perhaps TRBD1 (5 bases). CDR3 length equals 16 residues. The V end lost 0 bases, the J end lost 0 bases, and 12 bases lay between the germline ends. Germline CDR1 and CDR2: SGHNT and YYREEE (reference sequence). CDR3 region: CASSLGGRSMNTEAFF. CDR3 nucleotide sequence: TGTGCCAGCAGCTTGGGGGGCAGATCAATGAACACTGAAGCTTTCTTT.

This rearrangement joins TRBV9 to TRBJ2-5, with TRBD2 matching 9 bases. Germline V lookup: CDR1 SGDLS, CDR2 YYNGEE. The CDR3 extends over 15 amino acids. The trim removed 6 bases at V and 3 bases at J, leaving 9 bases unmatched. CDR3 nucleotide sequence: TGTGCCAGCACCCGGTGGGGCGGGAGGGAAGAGACCCAGTACTTC. The encoded protein is CASTRWGGREETQYF.